These 32 T cell receptor beta chains were all obtained from the same sample, sequenced in a study of blood T cell repertoires in COVID-19. TCRdb keeps only in-frame clones here, not all; method: immunoSEQ multiplex PCR. The sample shows around 390,000 clones, approximately 87% of them seen only once. The sequenced sample consisted of PBMCs or T cells enriched from blood (not recorded which). The receptors shown here come from a woman between 50 and 59 years old who had recovered from COVID-19.

This clone appeared once. The chain is built from TRBV5-6 and TRBJ1-1; 12 bases match TRBD1. Germline CDR1 reads SGHDT; CDR2 reads YYEEEE. Trimming took 4 bases from V and 6 from J; bases not matched to a gene: 7. The CDR3 covers 15 residues. The CDR3 nucleotides are TGTGCCAGCAGCGGAAGGGACAGGGGGCTTGCTGAAGCTTTCTTT. It codes for CASSGRDRGLAEAFF.

This clone was seen just once. The chain uses TRBV7-9 and TRBJ1-2; TRBD1 agrees at 7 bases. From germline, CDR1 is SEHNR and CDR2 FQNEAQ (reference sequence). The CDR3 sequence is 14 residues long. Trimming took 4 bases from V and 4 from J; bases not matched to a gene: 6. The CDR3 spells CASSSRQGIYGYTF. The CDR3 nucleotides read TGTGCCAGCAGCTCCAGACAGGGTATCTATGGCTACACCTTC.

The chain recombines TRBV2 with TRBJ1-5; a weak D match, TRBD1 (6 bases). Germline V lookup: CDR1 SNHLY, CDR2 FYNNEI. V was cut by 4 bases and J by 3 bases, with 13 bases left in between. The CDR3 sequence is 15 residues long. The CDR3 region is CASSGGGGFNQPQHF. The CDR3, as DNA: TGTGCCAGCAGTGGTGGTGGGGGCTTCAATCAGCCCCAGCATTTT.

The chain has TRBV28 and TRBJ1-5; D is perhaps TRBD1 (5 bases). The CDR3 is 14 residues long. V shed 5 bases and J shed 6 bases, with 14 bases lying between them. Germline CDR1 is MDHEN and CDR2 is SYDVKM. CDR3 DNA sequence: TGTGCCAGCAGTAATTCGGGGGGTGGTCAGCCCCAGCATTTT. Translated: CASSNSGGGQPQHF. Full variable domain (rest looked up from reference TRBV28 and TRBJ1-5): DVKVTQSSRYLVKRTGEKVFLECVQDMDHENMFWYRQDPGLGLRLIYFSYDVKMKEKGDIPEGYSVSREKKERFSLILESASTNQTSMYLCASSNSGGGQPQHFGDGTRLSIL.

The J gene is TRBJ1-6, the V gene TRBV28, with TRBD1 matching over 9 bases. The CDR3 extends over 16 amino acids. Per the germline V gene, CDR1 is MDHEN and CDR2 is SYDVKM. V shed 6 bases, J shed 6 bases, and the junction held 9 bases outside the gene matches. The CDR3 is CASSPPGTGLNSPLHF. CDR3 DNA: TGTGCCAGCAGCCCCCCGGGGACAGGGCTTAATTCACCCCTCCACTTT.

This clone was counted between two and nine times. The chain combines TRBV28 with TRBJ2-7; 7 positions agree with TRBD1. The V gene's germline CDR1 is MDHEN and CDR2 SYDVKM. V lost 5 bases to trimming and J lost 4 bases; unmatched junction nucleotides: 11. The CDR3 sequence is 15 residues long. The CDR3 loop reads CASSTDRLIRYEQYF. The CDR3 DNA follows: TGTGCCAGCAGTACGGACAGGTTAATAAGGTACGAGCAGTACTTC.

The rearrangement uses TRBV19 and TRBJ2-7; perhaps TRBD2 as D (6 bases). Germline loops: CDR1 LNHDA, CDR2 SQIVND (reference sequence). CDR3 length equals 14 residues. V lost 10 bases and J 0 bases, leaving 16 bases between the germline ends. CDR3 in DNA: TGTGCCACCTCCCGCGGGACTCCCTCCTACGAGCAGTACTTC. It translates to CATSRGTPSYEQYF.

The chain couples TRBV28 to TRBJ1-3; possibly TRBD1 for D (6 bases). Per germline, CDR1 MDHEN and CDR2 SYDVKM. V lost 7 bases to trimming and J lost 4 bases, with 14 bases between them. CDR3 length equals 14 residues. The CDR3 DNA follows: TGTGCCAGCAACCAGGACAGACAGGGAAACACCATATATTTT. Residues: CASNQDRQGNTIYF.

The chain links TRBV7-9 to TRBJ2-3, with TRBD2 as a possible D gene (5 bases). Germline V CDR1 and CDR2: SEHNR, FQNEAQ (reference sequence). V lost 5 bases, J lost 4 bases, and 13 bases lay in between. The CDR3 is 14 amino acids. CDR3 nucleotides: TGTGCCAGCAGCCCCGGAGGTCCCTCAGATACGCAGTATTTT. Amino acid sequence: CASSPGGPSDTQYF.

The chain links TRBV28 to TRBJ1-1; 7 bases match TRBD1. The length of the CDR3 is 16 residues. Trimming took 7 bases from V and 0 from J; bases not matched to a gene: 11. Germline V lookup: CDR1 MDHEN, CDR2 SYDVKM. The CDR3 is CASTPYPQGMNTEAFF. The CDR3 DNA sequence: TGTGCCAGCACCCCGTACCCACAGGGGATGAACACTGAAGCTTTCTTT.

The chain employs TRBV27 and TRBJ1-2; D may be TRBD1 (6 bases). CDR3 size: 14 residues. CDR1 is MNHEY and CDR2 is SMNVEV in the germline V gene (reference sequence). V lost 2 bases and J lost 7, with 14 bases in between. CDR3 in DNA: TGTGCCAGCAGTTTAGTTCTGGGGGCGTCTGGCTACACCTTC. Its translation is CASSLVLGASGYTF.

The chain joins TRBV27 to TRBJ1-2, with 11 bases that match TRBD1. In germline, CDR1 is MNHEY, CDR2 SMNVEV (reference sequence). The length of the CDR3 is 14 residues. With V trimmed by 5 bases and J by 8 bases, 7 bases remained unmatched. CDR3 residues: CASSLWTGGGGYTF. Written as DNA, the CDR3 is TGTGCCAGCAGTCTCTGGACAGGGGGCGGGGGCTACACCTTC.

J is TRBJ1-2 and V is TRBV7-8; tentatively, D is TRBD1 (5 bases). The CDR3 runs to 18 residues. V lost 1 base and J lost 5, with 23 bases in between. CDR1 is SGHVS and CDR2 is FQNEAQ in the germline V gene. The CDR3 protein is CASSLGGVVGQRGYGYTF. In nucleotides, the CDR3 is TGTGCCAGCAGCTTAGGGGGGGTTGTAGGTCAAAGAGGATATGGCTACACCTTC. Together with reference TRBV7-8 and TRBJ1-2, the CDR3 gives the full variable domain: GAGVSQSPRYKVAKRGQDVALRCDPISGHVSLFWYQQALGQGPEFLTYFQNEAQLDKSGLPSDRFFAERPEGSVSTLKIQRTQQEDSAVYLCASSLGGVVGQRGYGYTFGSGTRLTVV.

The V and J genes are TRBV7-2 and TRBJ2-2; TRBD1 matches at 12 bases. Germline loops: CDR1 SGHTA, CDR2 FQGNSA. V dropped 4 bases and J dropped 6; count of bases not matched to a gene: 3. The CDR3 runs to 15 residues. The CDR3 loop is CASSSGQGAAGELFF. Written as DNA, the CDR3 is TGTGCCAGCAGCTCGGGACAGGGGGCGGCCGGGGAGCTGTTTTTT.

This clone was counted a single time. This chain links TRBV2 with TRBJ1-2; no definite D call. The CDR3 is 14 residues long. Per the germline V gene, CDR1 is SNHLY and CDR2 is FYNNEI. V shed 6 bases and J shed 0 bases, with 11 bases lying between them. Here the CDR3 reads CASRADQTNYGYTF. The CDR3 coding sequence is TGTGCCAGCAGGGCTGATCAGACTAACTATGGCTACACCTTC.

J is TRBJ1-6 and V is TRBV30; TRBD1 agrees at 7 bases. V lost 4 bases, J lost 7 bases, and 4 bases stayed unmatched. Germline V gives CDR1 GTSNPN, CDR2 SVGIG (reference sequence). CDR3 length: 13 amino acids. CDR3 sequence reads: CAWTGTENSPLHF. The CDR3, as DNA: TGTGCCTGGACCGGGACAGAAAATTCACCCCTCCACTTT.

This clone was observed a single time. Other nucleotide sequences from this sample produce the same CDR3. The chain combines TRBV28 with TRBJ2-7; no clear D gene. CDR3 length: 10 amino acids. The germline V gene encodes CDR1 MDHEN and CDR2 SYDVKM. Trimming left V 6 bases short and J 2 bases short, with 2 bases between. As DNA, the CDR3 is TGTGCCAGCAGCACCTACGAGCAGTACTTC. It encodes CASSTYEQYF. Full variable domain (remainder filled in from reference TRBV28 and TRBJ2-7): DVKVTQSSRYLVKRTGEKVFLECVQDMDHENMFWYRQDPGLGLRLIYFSYDVKMKEKGDIPEGYSVSREKKERFSLILESASTNQTSMYLCASSTYEQYFGPGTRLTVT.

In this sample, this clone turned up once. V gene TRBV5-5 combines with J gene TRBJ2-7; TRBD2 is a possible D gene (6 bases). The length of the CDR3 is 17 residues. The V and J ends lost 2 bases and 3 bases respectively, with 21 bases between them. Germline V gene data show CDR1 as SGHKS and CDR2 as YYEKEE (reference sequence). CDR3 region: CASSFYFGRGQGYEQYF. CDR3 bases: TGTGCCAGCAGCTTCTACTTTGGGCGGGGTCAAGGCTACGAGCAGTACTTC.

This chain joins TRBV3-1 (or the pseudogene TRBV3-2) and TRBJ2-2, with D tentatively TRBD1 (6 bases). The V gene lost 6 bases and the J gene lost 3 bases, with 17 bases spanning the gap. Germline V gene lookup returns CDR1 LGHDT and CDR2 YNNKEL (reference sequence). This CDR3 has 16 residues. The CDR3 here is CASSPKTGLHTGELFF. The CDR3 DNA reads TGTGCCAGCAGTCCTAAAACAGGGTTGCACACCGGGGAGCTGTTTTTT.

The J gene is TRBJ1-2, the V gene TRBV10-3; 9 nucleotides match TRBD1. From germline, CDR1 is ENHRY and CDR2 SYGVKD. There are 16 residues in the CDR3. Trimming took 2 bases from V and 0 from J; bases not matched to a gene: 4. The CDR3 sequence is CAISEPDRGPNYGYTF. CDR3 DNA: TGTGCCATCAGTGAGCCGGACAGGGGCCCTAACTATGGCTACACCTTC.

The V gene is TRBV10-3, the J gene TRBJ2-2; 8 nucleotides line up with TRBD1. Per germline, CDR1 ENHRY and CDR2 SYGVKD. This CDR3 is built from 15 residues. V shed 7 bases, J shed 6 bases, and the junction held 10 bases outside the gene matches. This CDR3 is CAITTTGEASGELFF. The CDR3 DNA reads as TGTGCCATCACCACGACAGGGGAGGCCTCCGGGGAGCTGTTTTTT.

The chain recombines TRBV5-4 with TRBJ2-3; tentative D call: TRBD2 (6 bases). Trimming stripped 4 bases from V and 2 bases from J, with 17 bases between. The CDR3 is 16 amino acids. Germline CDR1 SGHNT, CDR2 YYREEE (reference sequence). CDR3 region: CASSAWGLGFTDTQYF. CDR3 nucleotide sequence: TGTGCCAGCAGCGCCTGGGGACTGGGGTTCACAGATACGCAGTATTTT. The full variable domain, rest sourced from reference TRBV5-4 and TRBJ2-3, is ETGVTQSPTHLIKTRGQQVTLRCSSQSGHNTVSWYQQALGQGPQFIFQYYREEENGRGNFPPRFSGLQFPNYSSELNVNALELDDSALYLCASSAWGLGFTDTQYFGPGTRLTVL.

The rearrangement joins TRBV23-1 to TRBJ1-2, with TRBD1 as a possible D gene (5 bases). TRBV23-1 is an ORF, and what it does is uncertain. Between the trimmed V and J ends, which lost 7 bases and 5 bases, there was a span of 17 bases. The CDR3 extends over 14 amino acids. The CDR3 is CASTHHRGGYGYTF. The CDR3 DNA reads TGCGCCAGCACCCACCATCGGGGGGGGTATGGCTACACCTTC.

The genes are TRBV6-5 and TRBJ2-2, with TRBD1 identical over 9 bases. Per the germline V gene, CDR1 is MNHEY and CDR2 is SVGAGI. With V trimmed by 7 bases and J by 6 bases, 6 bases remained unmatched. The CDR3 length is 14 residues. CDR3 DNA: TGTGCCAGCAATGTACAGGGGGCCGCCGGGGAGCTGTTTTTT. This sequence encodes CASNVQGAAGELFF.

This clone was detected a few times. The chain links TRBV19 to TRBJ1-6, with 10 bases that match TRBD1. J gave up 7 bases and V 4 bases, and 4 bases lay outside the gene matches. The CDR3 has 15 amino acids. CDR1 LNHDA and CDR2 SQIVND come from the germline V gene (reference sequence). The chain's CDR3 is CASSKGDRGNSPLHF. As DNA, the CDR3 is TGTGCCAGTAGTAAAGGGGACAGGGGCAATTCACCCCTCCACTTT.

This sequence joins TRBV19 and TRBJ2-7; D might be TRBD2 (5 bases). V lost 0 bases and J lost 4, with 13 bases in between. There are 15 residues in the CDR3. Germline V CDR1 and CDR2: LNHDA, SQIVND (reference sequence). CDR3 nucleotides: TGTGCCAGTAGTATAGATACCCCGGGGAAATACGAGCAGTACTTC. This encodes CASSIDTPGKYEQYF.

The chain couples TRBV19 to TRBJ1-2; D is undetermined. The CDR3 has 13 residues. Trimming removed 0 bases from V and 13 bases from J, with 15 bases in between. From germline, CDR1 is LNHDA and CDR2 SQIVND (reference sequence). The CDR3 region has the DNA TGTGCCAGTAGTATAGATCTGGCAGGCGGACTCACCTTC. Translated, it gives CASSIDLAGGLTF. Combining the CDR3 with reference TRBV19 and TRBJ1-2 gives the whole variable domain DGGITQSPKYLFRKEGQNVTLSCEQNLNHDAMYWYRQDPGQGLRLIYYSQIVNDFQKGDIAEGYSVSREKKESFPLTVTSAQKNPTAFYLCASSIDLAGGLTFGSGTRLTVV.

This clone was recorded once. The rearrangement links TRBV2 to TRBJ2-5; 9 bases are a match to TRBD2. Trimming took 6 bases from V and 5 from J; bases not matched to a gene: 7. This CDR3 region has 14 residues. CDR1 is SNHLY, CDR2 FYNNEI, per germline. DNA for the CDR3: TGTGCCAGCAGCTATGGACTAGCGACGGAGACCCAGTACTTC. Its translation: CASSYGLATETQYF.

The chain combines TRBV19 with TRBJ2-1; 9 nucleotides align to TRBD2. The ends lost 3 bases at V and 7 bases at J; junction bases unmatched: 1. Germline lookup yields CDR1 LNHDA and CDR2 SQIVND (reference sequence). The CDR3 length is 13 residues. CDR3 region: CASSIGLANEQFF. The CDR3 nucleotides are TGTGCCAGTAGTATCGGACTAGCGAATGAGCAGTTCTTC.

This clone was observed once. V is TRBV10-3 and J is TRBJ1-6, with 7 bases aligning to TRBD1. Germline lookup yields CDR1 ENHRY and CDR2 SYGVKD. Unmatched junction bases numbered 8, after V lost 2 bases and J lost 4 bases. This CDR3 is built from 17 residues. The CDR3 protein is CAISEIPSGQYNSPLHF. CDR3 nucleotides: TGTGCCATCAGTGAGATTCCGTCGGGACAGTATAATTCACCCCTCCACTTT.

V gene TRBV7-9 combines with J gene TRBJ1-2; D is unclear. The CDR3 length is 12 residues. The V and J ends lost 4 bases and 7 bases respectively, with 10 bases between them. Germline V gene lookup returns CDR1 SEHNR and CDR2 FQNEAQ (reference sequence). CDR3 residues: CASSSRSFGYTF. The CDR3 bases are TGTGCCAGCAGCTCCAGGTCCTTTGGCTACACCTTC. Variable domain in full (rest from reference TRBV7-9 and TRBJ1-2): DTGVSQNPRHKITKRGQNVTFRCDPISEHNRLYWYRQTLGQGPEFLTYFQNEAQLEKSRLLSDRFSAERPKGSFSTLEIQRTEQGDSAMYLCASSSRSFGYTFGSGTRLTVV.

The V call is TRBV7-9, the J call TRBJ1-6, with a possible D match to TRBD1 (5 bases). The CDR3 loop spans 16 amino acids. Trimming pared 1 base from V and 9 bases from J, leaving 16 bases between. Germline values: CDR1 SEHNR, CDR2 FQNEAQ (reference sequence). In DNA form, the CDR3 reads TGTGCCAGCAGCTTAGAGGGAGGGACTTCTACTTCACCCCTCCACTTT. This translates into CASSLEGGTSTSPLHF.